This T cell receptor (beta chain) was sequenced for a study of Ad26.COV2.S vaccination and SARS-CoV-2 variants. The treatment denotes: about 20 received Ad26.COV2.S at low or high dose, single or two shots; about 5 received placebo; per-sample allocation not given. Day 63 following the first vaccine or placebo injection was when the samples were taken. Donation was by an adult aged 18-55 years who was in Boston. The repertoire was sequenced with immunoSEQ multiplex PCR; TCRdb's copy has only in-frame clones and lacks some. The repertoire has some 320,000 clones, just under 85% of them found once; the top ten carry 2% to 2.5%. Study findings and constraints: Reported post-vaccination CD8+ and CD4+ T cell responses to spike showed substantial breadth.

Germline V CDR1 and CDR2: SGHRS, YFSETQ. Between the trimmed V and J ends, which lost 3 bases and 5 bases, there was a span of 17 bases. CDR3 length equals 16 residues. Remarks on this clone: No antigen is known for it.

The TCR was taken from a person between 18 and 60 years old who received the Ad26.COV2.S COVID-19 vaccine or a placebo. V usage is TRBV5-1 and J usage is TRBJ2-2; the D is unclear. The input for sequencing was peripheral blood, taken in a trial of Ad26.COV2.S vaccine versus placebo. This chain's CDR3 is CASSSSANRGTGELFF. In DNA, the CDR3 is TGCGCCAGCAGCTCTTCGGCCAACAGAGGAACCGGGGAGCTGTTTTTT. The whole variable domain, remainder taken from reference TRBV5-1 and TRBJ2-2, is KAGVTQTPRYLIKTRGQQVTLSCSPISGHRSVSWYQQTPGQGLQFLFEYFSETQRNKGNFPGRFSGRQFSNSRSEMNVSTLELGDSALYLCASSSSANRGTGELFFGEGSRLTVL.